Listed below are T cell receptor beta chains from one sample, sequenced in a study of Graves' ophthalmopathy and Graves' hyperthyroidism. TCRdb analysed the multiplex PCR reads with MiXCR anew, one entry per CDR3 protein. This sample has over a million distinct CDR3 sequences; approximately 35% occur once, and the top ten carry roughly 11%. Sequencing input: peripheral blood or thyroid tissue (not recorded which). These receptors were obtained from an adult man with Graves' hyperthyroidism. CDR3s include the opening cysteine and the closing phenylalanine or tryptophan. The D gene is left open where the match is weak. Some rows have no size entry. The others give once, few or many, or a class for an expanded clone.

TRBD1,15,TRBJ1-5,TRBV12-3/TRBV12-4,few,CASSGQGDSNQPQHF,TGTGCCAGCAGTGGACAGGGGGACAGCAATCAGCCCCAGCATTTT
NA,14,TRBJ2-2,TRBV2,many,CASSGGSNTGELFF,TGTGCCAGCAGTGGAGGGTCGAACACCGGGGAGCTGTTTTTT
TRBD1,16,TRBJ2-7,TRBV13,many,CASSLKGQGLSYEQYF,TGTGCCAGCAGCTTAAAGGGACAGGGTCTGTCCTACGAGCAGTACTTC
NA,14,TRBJ1-2,TRBV15,many,CATSRGGGDYGYTF,TGTGCCACCAGCAGGGGGGGGGGAGACTATGGCTACACCTTC
NA,13,TRBJ2-7,TRBV10-1,many,CASSERADYEQYF,TGCGCCAGCAGTGAGCGGGCAGACTACGAGCAGTACTTC
TRBD2,14,TRBJ2-5,TRBV7-2,NA,CASSPTSGPGAQYF,TGTGCCAGCAGCCCCACTAGCGGACCGGGGGCCCAGTACTTC
NA,15,TRBJ1-6,TRBV30,once,CAWMAGPGRNSPLHF,TGTGCCTGGATGGCCGGGCCGGGACGGAATTCACCCCTCCACTTT
NA,13,TRBJ1-3,TRBV10-2,NA,CASSPGTWNTIYF,TGCGCCAGCAGTCCGGGGACGTGGAACACCATATATTTT
NA,13,TRBJ2-7,TRBV12-3/TRBV12-4,NA,CASSDRRNYEQYF,TGTGCCAGCAGTGACAGGCGTAACTACGAGCAGTACTTC
NA,14,TRBJ2-7,TRBV7-9,many,CASSFSGVTYEQYF,TGTGCCAGCAGCTTCTCGGGAGTAACCTACGAGCAGTACTTC
NA,13,TRBJ2-5,TRBV7-2,few,CASSLECKSIQYF,TGTGCCAGCAGCTTAGAGTGTAAGAGTATCCAGTACTTC
NA,11,TRBJ1-2,TRBV30,NA,CASSRGHSYTF,TGTGCCTCGAGTAGGGGCCACTCATACACCTTC
NA,13,TRBJ1-1,TRBV10-3,few,CAISLKEGTEAFF,TGTGCCATCAGTTTAAAGGAGGGCACTGAAGCTTTCTTT
NA,12,TRBJ1-2,TRBV7-9,NA,CASSYKGYGYTF,TGTGCCAGCAGTTATAAAGGTTATGGCTACACCTTC
NA,19,TRBJ2-7,TRBV2,NA,CASRRPRDGLSIVTYEQYF,TGTGCCAGCAGGAGACCCCGGGACGGCCTTTCAATAGTGACCTACGAGCAGTACTTC
NA,15,TRBJ2-5,TRBV20-1,many,CSALFYRNTKETQYF,TGCAGTGCGCTTTTCTACCGGAACACAAAAGAGACCCAGTACTTC
TRBD1,16,TRBJ1-1,TRBV7-9,NA,CASSQTTGGLVTEAFF,TGTGCCAGCAGCCAGACGACAGGGGGTCTTGTCACTGAAGCTTTCTTT
NA,16,TRBJ1-6,TRBV15,many,CATSRDRGAGGSPLHF,TGTGCCACCAGCAGAGATCGGGGGGCAGGTGGTTCACCCCTCCACTTT
NA,13,TRBJ2-7,TRBV12-3/TRBV12-4,NA,CASSAGRLYEQYF,TGTGCCAGCAGTGCGGGTCGTCTGTACGAGCAGTACTTC
TRBD1,15,TRBJ2-7,TRBV2,NA,CAGTSPGQGTYEQYF,TGTGCCGGCACCTCCCCGGGACAGGGTACCTACGAGCAGTACTTC
NA,16,TRBJ1-2,TRBV2,NA,CASSPPRGRDIYGYTF,TGTGCCAGCTCACCACCTAGGGGCAGGGACATCTATGGCTACACCTTC
NA,14,TRBJ2-5,TRBV2,NA,CASSFQGGNQPQYF,TGTGCCAGCAGTTTTCAGGGTGGCAATCAGCCCCAGTACTTC
NA,12,TRBJ1-2,TRBV7-2,many,CASSATEYGYTF,TGTGCCAGCAGCGCGACAGAGTATGGCTACACCTTC
NA,13,TRBJ1-1,TRBV7-9,many,CASSLGGTSEAFF,TGTGCCAGCAGCTTAGGAGGGACTTCTGAAGCTTTCTTT
NA,13,TRBJ2-5,TRBV6-5,few,CASREQLQETQYF,TGTGCCAGCAGGGAACAGCTCCAAGAGACCCAGTACTTC
NA,13,TRBJ1-1,TRBV10-3,few,CAIKREMNTEAFF,TGTGCCATCAAACGGGAAATGAACACTGAAGCTTTCTTT
NA,15,TRBJ2-5,TRBV7-9,few,CASSPPGSYGKTQYF,TGTGCCAGCAGTCCGCCCGGATCCTACGGGAAGACCCAGTACTTC
TRBD1,15,TRBJ1-5,TRBV19,many,CASTIRQGYSQPQHF,TGTGCCAGTACCATCCGACAGGGTTATTCTCAGCCCCAGCATTTT
NA,16,TRBJ1-1,TRBV7-2,many,CASSLTGQGANTEAFF,TGTGCCAGCAGCTTAACGGGACAAGGGGCTAACACTGAAGCTTTCTTT
TRBD1,14,TRBJ2-7,TRBV20-1,NA,CSARPHRGFYEQYF,TGCAGTGCTAGACCACACAGGGGGTTCTACGAGCAGTACTTC
NA,14,TRBJ1-2,TRBV12-3/TRBV12-4,many,CASSLAGYAGGYTF,TGTGCCAGCAGTTTAGCAGGGTATGCGGGTGGCTACACCTTC
NA,14,TRBJ1-5,TRBV19,few,CVTRGRGVDQPQHF,TGTGTTACTCGGGGCAGGGGTGTTGATCAGCCCCAGCATTTT
TRBD2,15,TRBJ2-5,TRBV10-3,many,CAISESTGGAETQYF,TGTGCCATCAGTGAAAGCACGGGAGGGGCAGAGACCCAGTACTTC
NA,12,TRBJ2-7,TRBV25-1,many,CASSGAGAEQYF,TGTGCCAGCAGTGGCGCTGGGGCCGAGCAGTACTTC
TRBD1,15,TRBJ1-1,TRBV12-3/TRBV12-4,NA,CASIPDRGSNTEAFF,TGTGCCAGCATCCCGGACAGGGGGAGTAACACTGAAGCTTTCTTT
TRBD1,14,TRBJ1-2,TRBV7-9,NA,CASRPLGQLYGYTF,TGTGCCAGCAGACCCCTGGGACAGCTCTATGGCTACACCTTC
TRBD1,13,TRBJ1-2,TRBV29-1,NA,CSSSNRGLAGYTF,TGCAGCAGTTCAAACAGGGGGCTCGCTGGCTACACCTTC
NA,15,TRBJ2-6,TRBV7-9,few,CASSLIKSGANVLTF,TGTGCCAGCAGCTTAATTAAGTCTGGGGCCAACGTCCTGACTTTC
NA,16,TRBJ2-2,TRBV9,NA,CASSSYRDPKGGELFF,TGTGCCAGCAGCTCCTATCGAGATCCGAAGGGCGGGGAGCTGTTTTTT